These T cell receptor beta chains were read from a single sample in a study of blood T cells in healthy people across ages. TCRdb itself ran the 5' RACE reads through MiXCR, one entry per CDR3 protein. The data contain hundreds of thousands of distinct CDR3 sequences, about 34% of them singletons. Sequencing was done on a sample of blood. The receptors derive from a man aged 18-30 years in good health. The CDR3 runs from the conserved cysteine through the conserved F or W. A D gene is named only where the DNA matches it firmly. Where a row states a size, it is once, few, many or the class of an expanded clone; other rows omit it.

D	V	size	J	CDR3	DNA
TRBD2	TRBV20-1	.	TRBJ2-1	CSALGMTSGGYNEQFF	TGCAGTGCCCTCGGGATGACTAGCGGGGGGTACAATGAGCAGTTCTTC
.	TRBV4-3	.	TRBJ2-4	CASSQDRAGRTKNIQYF	TGCGCCAGCAGCCAAGATCGCGCGGGGCGAACCAAAAACATTCAGTACTTC
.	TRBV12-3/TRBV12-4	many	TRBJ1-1	CASSPRENTEAFF	TGTGCCAGCAGCCCCAGGGAAAACACTGAAGCTTTCTTT
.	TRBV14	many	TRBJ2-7	CASSQDYNNEQYF	TGCGCCAGCAGCCAAGATTATAACAATGAGCAGTACTTC
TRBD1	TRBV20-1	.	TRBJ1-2	CSARHSRDRGRNYGYTF	TGCAGTGCTAGACACAGCCGGGACAGGGGGAGGAACTATGGCTACACCTTC
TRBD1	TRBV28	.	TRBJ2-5	CASSWDRTEETQYF	TGTGCCAGCAGCTGGGACAGGACCGAGGAGACCCAGTACTTC
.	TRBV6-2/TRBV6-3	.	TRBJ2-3	CASTGDSTDTQYF	TGTGCCAGCACCGGAGACAGCACAGATACGCAGTATTTT
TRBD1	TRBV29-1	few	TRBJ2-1	CSVMTTGVGEQFF	TGCAGCGTCATGACTACAGGGGTTGGTGAGCAGTTCTTC
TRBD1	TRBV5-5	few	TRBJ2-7	CASSVDRGLREQYF	TGTGCCAGCAGCGTGGACAGGGGATTGAGGGAGCAGTACTTC
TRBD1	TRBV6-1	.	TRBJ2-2	CASNPSTGAGELFF	TGTGCCAGCAATCCCTCAACAGGGGCCGGGGAGCTGTTTTTT
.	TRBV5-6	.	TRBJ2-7	CASSFRIYRFYEQYF	TGTGCCAGCAGCTTTAGAATCTACAGATTCTACGAGCAGTACTTC
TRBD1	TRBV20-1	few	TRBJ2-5	CSAPLGTVGETQYF	TGCAGTGCCCCGTTAGGGACAGTGGGTGAGACCCAGTACTTC
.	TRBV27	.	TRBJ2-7	CASSLSVGGSYEQYF	TGTGCCAGCAGTTTATCTGTCGGAGGTTCCTACGAGCAGTACTTC
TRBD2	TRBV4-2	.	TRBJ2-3	CASSFLAEDTDMQYF	TGTGCCAGCAGCTTCCTAGCGGAAGACACAGATATGCAGTATTTT
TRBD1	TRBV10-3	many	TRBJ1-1	CAINGGQGGINTEAFF	TGTGCCATCAATGGGGGACAGGGGGGAATCAACACTGAAGCTTTCTTT
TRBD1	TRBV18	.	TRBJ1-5	CASSPGQGNTQPQHF	TGTGCCAGCTCACCGGGACAGGGAAATACTCAGCCCCAGCATTTT
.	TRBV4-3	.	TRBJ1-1	CASSQDKGRDTEPFF	TGCGCCAGCAGCCAAGACAAAGGGCGTGACACTGAACCTTTCTTT
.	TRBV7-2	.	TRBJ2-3	CASSLEGISTDTQYF	TGTGCCAGCAGCTTAGAGGGGATTAGCACAGATACGCAGTATTTT
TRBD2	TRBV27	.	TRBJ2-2	CASSFGAGSSTGELFF	TGTGCCAGCAGTTTTGGAGCGGGGTCTTCGACCGGGGAGCTGTTTTTT
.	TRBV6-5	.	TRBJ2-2	CASSKRQGGLGELFF	TGTGCCAGCAGTAAGCGACAGGGAGGACTCGGGGAGCTGTTTTTT
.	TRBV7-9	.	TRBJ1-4	CASSVMKGKLFF	TGTGCCAGCAGCGTTATGAAGGGAAAACTGTTTTTT
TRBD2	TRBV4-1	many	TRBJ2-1	CASSQMGLASNEQFF	TGCGCCAGCAGCCAAATGGGACTAGCGTCCAATGAGCAGTTCTTC
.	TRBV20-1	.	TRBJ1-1	CSARKQSNTEAFF	TGCAGTGCCCGGAAACAGTCGAACACTGAAGCTTTCTTT
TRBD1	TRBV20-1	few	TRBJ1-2	CSARPRDRGSGGYTF	TGCAGTGCTAGGCCCCGGGACAGGGGATCTGGCGGCTACACCTTC
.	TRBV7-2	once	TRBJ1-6	CASSFDLQNSPLHF	TGTGCCAGCAGCTTCGACCTTCAGAATTCACCCCTCCACTTT
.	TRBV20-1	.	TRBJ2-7	CSAGRTAYYEQYF	TGCAGTGCTGGGAGGACAGCTTACTACGAGCAGTACTTC
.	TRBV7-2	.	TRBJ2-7	CASSATSSSYYEQYF	TGTGCCAGCAGCGCTACAAGTTCGAGCTACTACGAGCAGTACTTC
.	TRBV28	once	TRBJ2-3	CASSIGVTGTDTQYF	TGTGCCAGCAGTATAGGGGTCACGGGCACAGATACGCAGTATTTT
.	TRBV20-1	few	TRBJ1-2	CSAHVGNPYGYTF	TGCAGTGCCCACGTGGGGAACCCCTATGGCTACACCTTC
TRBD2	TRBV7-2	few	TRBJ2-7	CASSTGTSGGASYEQYF	TGTGCCAGCAGCACCGGGACTAGCGGGGGGGCCTCCTACGAGCAGTACTTC
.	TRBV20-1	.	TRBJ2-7	CSANRQASYEQYF	TGCAGTGCTAATCGACAGGCCTCCTACGAGCAGTACTTC
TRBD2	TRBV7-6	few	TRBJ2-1	CASSLGTSGGSSYNEQFF	TGTGCCAGCAGCTTAGGGACTAGCGGGGGGAGCTCCTACAATGAGCAGTTCTTC
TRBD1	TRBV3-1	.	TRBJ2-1	CASSPNYPTGGREEQFF	TGTGCCAGCAGCCCAAATTATCCGACAGGGGGGCGTGAAGAGCAGTTCTTC
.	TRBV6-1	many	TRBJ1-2	CASSESEGTYGYTF	TGTGCCAGCAGTGAATCAGAGGGTACCTATGGCTACACCTTC
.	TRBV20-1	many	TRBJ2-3	CSARVVDTQYF	TGCAGTGCTAGAGTTGTAGATACGCAGTATTTT
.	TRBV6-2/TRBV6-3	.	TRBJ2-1	CASSLPGPWEQFF	TGTGCCAGCAGCCTTCCGGGACCTTGGGAGCAGTTCTTC
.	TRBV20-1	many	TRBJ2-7	CSASVGRKSYEQYF	TGCAGTGCTAGTGTGGGGCGCAAATCCTACGAGCAGTACTTC
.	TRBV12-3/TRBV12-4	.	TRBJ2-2	CASTRGANTGELFF	TGTGCCAGCACGCGGGGCGCGAACACCGGGGAGCTGTTTTTT
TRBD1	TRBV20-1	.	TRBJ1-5	CSARSLRGGQGADQPQHF	TGCAGTGCTAGATCCCTCCGGGGGGGACAGGGTGCCGATCAGCCCCAGCATTTT
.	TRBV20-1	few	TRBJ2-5	CSAPLAPGKETQYF	TGCAGTGCCCCCCTTGCTCCCGGAAAAGAGACCCAGTACTTC
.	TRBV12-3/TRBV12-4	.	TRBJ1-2	CASSLDEQLGYTF	TGTGCCAGCAGTTTAGATGAACAGCTTGGCTACACCTTC
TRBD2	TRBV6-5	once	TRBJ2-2	CASAAGVNTGELFF	TGTGCCAGCGCAGCGGGGGTGAACACCGGGGAGCTGTTTTTT
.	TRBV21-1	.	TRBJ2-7	CASRALAGVYEQYF	TGTGCCAGCAGGGCACTAGCGGGAGTTTACGAGCAGTACTTC
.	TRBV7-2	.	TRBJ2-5	CASSLEGGKETQYF	TGTGCCAGCAGCTTAGAGGGGGGGAAAGAGACCCAGTACTTC
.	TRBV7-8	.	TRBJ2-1	CASSRDSYEQFF	TGTGCCAGCAGCCGCGACAGCTACGAGCAGTTCTTC
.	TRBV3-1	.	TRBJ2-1	CASDQGYGNEQFF	TGTGCCAGTGACCAGGGATATGGTAATGAGCAGTTCTTC
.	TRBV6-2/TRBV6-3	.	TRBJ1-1	CASSYSGRARAFF	TGTGCCAGCAGTTACTCGGGACGGGCGAGGGCTTTCTTT
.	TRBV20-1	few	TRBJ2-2	CSASRDRELFF	TGCAGTGCTTCCCGGGACAGGGAGCTGTTTTTT
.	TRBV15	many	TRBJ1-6	CATSRGKAGFNSPLHF	TGTGCCACCAGCAGAGGAAAGGCAGGGTTTAATTCACCCCTCCACTTT
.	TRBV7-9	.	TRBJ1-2	CASSSTVVGDGYTF	TGTGCCAGCAGCTCCACTGTCGTGGGCGATGGCTACACCTTC
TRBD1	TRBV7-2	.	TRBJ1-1	CASSLYSDRETEAFF	TGTGCCAGCAGCCTATATTCGGACAGGGAGACTGAAGCTTTCTTT
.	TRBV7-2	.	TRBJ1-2	CASSLVEGRPNGYTF	TGTGCCAGCAGCTTAGTTGAAGGGCGGCCCAATGGCTACACCTTC
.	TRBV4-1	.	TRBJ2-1	CASSQDARSQLSYNEQFF	TGCGCCAGCAGCCAAGATGCCCGGTCACAGCTCTCCTACAATGAGCAGTTCTTC
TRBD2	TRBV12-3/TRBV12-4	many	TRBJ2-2	CASSLSGGPLTGELFF	TGTGCCAGCAGCCTTAGCGGGGGGCCCTTAACCGGGGAGCTGTTTTTT
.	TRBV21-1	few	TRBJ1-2	CASSLRDTSNYGYTF	TGTGCCAGCAGCCTTCGGGACACCTCTAACTATGGCTACACCTTC
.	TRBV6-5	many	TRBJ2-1	CASSYGRSYNEQFF	TGTGCCAGCAGTTATGGGCGCAGCTACAATGAGCAGTTCTTC
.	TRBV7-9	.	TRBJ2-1	CASGISNEQFF	TGTGCCAGCGGCATATCCAATGAGCAGTTCTTC
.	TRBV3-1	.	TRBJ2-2	CASSQERPPSNTGELFF	TGTGCCAGCAGCCAAGAAAGACCACCCTCGAACACCGGGGAGCTGTTTTTT
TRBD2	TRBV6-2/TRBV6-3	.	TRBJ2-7	CASRNGASGNYEQYF	TGTGCCAGCAGAAACGGGGCTAGCGGAAACTACGAGCAGTACTTC
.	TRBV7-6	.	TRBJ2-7	CASSPRTELSEQYF	TGTGCCAGCAGCCCTCGGACAGAACTCAGCGAGCAGTACTTC